Sequencing of this T cell receptor beta chain was carried out in a study of graft-versus-host responses after intestinal transplantation. A single count supports this clone. The target antigen is unknown. TCRdb's copy holds only in-frame clones and misses some; the assay was immunoSEQ multiplex PCR. Altogether 95,000 to 110,000 clones are present, about nine tenths being singletons, with the ten largest covering less than 0.85%. This clonotype was sampled from a human donor who was the organ donor for an intestinal transplant. The sample in question was unstimulated CD4+ T cells sorted from spleen or lymph node cells, obtained before transplant.

The CDR3 sequence is CASSLERSGGNQPQHF. The CDR3 DNA follows: TGTGCCAGCAGCTTAGAGAGGTCAGGAGGCAATCAGCCCCAGCATTTT. This chain joins TRBV7-2 and TRBJ1-5, with D uncertain. CDR1 and CDR2 from the germline V gene are SGHTA and FQGNSA. This CDR3 region has 16 residues. V was shortened by 1 base and J by 2 bases, with 12 bases between the two germline ends.